These 8 T cell receptor beta chains were all obtained from the same sample, sequenced in a study of response to subunit inactivated influenza vaccine. TCRdb re-called the RT-PCR reads through MiXCR, storing one row per CDR3 protein. This table holds approximately 730,000 distinct CDR3 sequences, 14% found once. The sample consisted of PBMCs from blood, taken around 14 days before vaccination. Receptors were obtained from a man between 45 and 60 years old who received an inactivated influenza vaccine.

The table lists this clonotype with a few counts. The rearrangement joins TRBV6-6 to TRBJ2-1; D uncertain. With 6 bases removed from V and 9 bases from J, the gap between germline ends came to 15 bases. This CDR3 comprises 13 residues. Per the germline V gene, CDR1 is MNHNY and CDR2 is SVGAGI (reference sequence). CDR3 coding DNA: TGTGCCAGCAGCGCCCCTACCGTGGGTGAGCAGTTCTTC. Translation gives CASSAPTVGEQFF.

The CDR3 protein is CASSFRTGNGYTF. CDR3 in DNA: TGTGCCAGCAGTTTCCGGACAGGGAATGGCTACACCTTC. The chain recombines TRBV28 with TRBJ1-2; 8 bases match TRBD1. The V gene end was trimmed by 3 bases and the J gene end by 6 bases; junction bases not matched to a gene: 3. The CDR3 length is 13 residues. Germline CDR1 reads MDHEN; CDR2 reads SYDVKM.

To note about this clonotype: One end of the junction does not line up with germline, which may come from a read error. The gene calls are TRBV5-1 and TRBJ1-2; D may be TRBD1 (6 bases). Germline CDR1 reads SGHRS; CDR2 reads YFSETQ. The CDR3 extends over 13 amino acids. The CDR3 nucleotides are TGCTCCAGCAGCGAGGGACAAAACTATGGCTACACCTTC. It yields the protein CSSSEGQNYGYTF.

This clonotype was seen ten or more times. The genes are TRBV12-3 or TRBV12-4 and TRBJ1-1; D perhaps matches TRBD1 (5 bases). V dropped 4 bases and J dropped 1 base, with 10 bases sitting between them. CDR3 length: 14 amino acids. CDR3 sequence reads: CASSSGGSNTEAFF. CDR3 bases: TGTGCCAGCAGTTCGGGGGGATCGAACACTGAAGCTTTCTTT.

This clonotype showed up just a few times. The chain couples TRBV12-3 or TRBV12-4 to TRBJ2-7; 7 positions match TRBD1. The CDR3 has 14 amino acids. The J segment lost 2 bases and the V segment lost 6 bases, leaving 7 bases of the junction unmatched. The CDR3 sequence is CASRRDSRAYEQYF. CDR3 in DNA: TGTGCCAGCAGACGGGACAGCCGAGCCTACGAGCAGTACTTC.

The CDR3 loop is CSASATRETQYF. The CDR3 bases are TGCAGTGCTAGTGCGACGCGGGAGACCCAGTACTTC. J is TRBJ2-5 and V is TRBV20-1; D not certain. Deletions cut 3 bases from V and 5 bases from J, with 10 bases between. The germline V gene has CDR1 DFQATT and CDR2 SNEGSKA (reference sequence). This CDR3 is built from 12 residues.

The chain is built from TRBV29-1 and TRBJ2-3; TRBD2 matches 11 bases. J was trimmed by 5 bases and V by 6 bases; bases with no gene match: 1. The V gene's germline CDR1 is SQVTM and CDR2 ANQGSEA. CDR3 length: 12 residues. CDR3 in amino acids: CSVGTSGDTQYF. The DNA for the CDR3 is TGCAGCGTAGGGACTAGCGGAGATACGCAGTATTTT.

In this sample, this clonotype turned up a few times. V is TRBV7-2 and J is TRBJ1-2, with 10 bases aligning to TRBD1. CDR1 is SGHTA and CDR2 is FQGNSA in the germline V gene. The V gene end was trimmed by 5 bases and the J gene end by 5 bases; junction bases not matched to a gene: 8. The CDR3 covers 15 residues. CDR3 in amino acids: CASSARTGGEYGYTF. CDR3 nucleotide sequence: TGTGCCAGCAGCGCGCGGACAGGGGGTGAATATGGCTACACCTTC.